Shown below are 10 T cell receptor beta chains from a single sample sequenced in a study of a mutant IDH1 vaccine in newly diagnosed glioma. Some clones are missing from TCRdb's copy, which holds only in-frame ones; the method was immunoSEQ multiplex PCR. The repertoire includes roughly 120,000 clones, 80% of them detected once, and approximately 5% sits in the top ten. For these TCRs, the target antigens are not known. Stated time point: week 11, during vaccination. Alongside topical imiquimod, each dose of vaccine comprised 300 ug of mutant IDH1 20-mer peptide. This specimen consisted of PBMCs, obtained from a glioma patient whose treatment included an IDH1 peptide vaccine. The receptors originated from a man aged 35 to 55 with glioma.

This chain links TRBV27 with TRBJ2-1; 10 nucleotides line up with TRBD2. This CDR3 contains 16 residues. After removal of 5 bases from V and 5 bases from J, the junction contained 9 bases not matched to a gene. Germline CDR1 reads MNHEY; CDR2 reads SMNVEV (reference sequence). The CDR3 coding sequence is TGTGCCAGCAGTCCCTGGGGAGCGGGGGGGAACAATGAGCAGTTCTTC. Translation: CASSPWGAGGNNEQFF.

The sample holds one count of this clone. The chain is built from TRBV5-1 and TRBJ2-3; 12 bases are a match to TRBD2. The germline V gene encodes CDR1 SGHRS and CDR2 YFSETQ. V shed 1 base, J shed 0 bases, and the junction held 3 bases outside the gene matches. The CDR3 has 17 residues. CDR3 loop: CASSLRTSGTSTDTQYF. DNA for the CDR3: TGCGCCAGCAGCTTGAGGACTAGCGGGACTAGCACAGATACGCAGTATTTT.

The chain has TRBV27 and TRBJ1-6; the D is unclear. Per germline, CDR1 MNHEY and CDR2 SMNVEV (reference sequence). V was trimmed by 1 base and J by 7 bases, leaving 11 bases between them. CDR3 length: 15 residues. CDR3 DNA: TGTGCCAGCAGTTTATTCAGTTCTCTGAATTCACCCCTCCACTTT. Its translation: CASSLFSSLNSPLHF.

The chain carries TRBV29-1 and TRBJ1-6; 10 bases align to TRBD1. J lost 6 bases, V lost 7 bases, and 6 bases had no gene match. CDR3 length: 14 residues. CDR1 is SQVTM, CDR2 ANQGSEA, per germline. CDR3: CSGTGTGVNSPLHF. The CDR3 coding sequence is TGCAGCGGCACCGGGACAGGGGTTAATTCACCCCTCCACTTT. The full variable domain, with the rest looked up from reference TRBV29-1 and TRBJ1-6, is SAVISQKPSRDICQRGTSLTIQCQVDSQVTMMFWYRQQPGQSLTLIATANQGSEATYESGFVIDKFPISRPNLTFSTLTVSNMSPEDSSIYLCSGTGTGVNSPLHFGNGTRLTVT.

The chain carries TRBV30 and TRBJ1-1, with TRBD1 matching 8 bases. Germline CDR1 and CDR2: GTSNPN and SVGIG (reference sequence). Unmatched junction bases numbered 13, after V lost 0 bases and J lost 7 bases. The CDR3 spans 16 residues. In DNA form, the CDR3 reads TGTGCCTGGAGTGTAAGTCTGGGCAGGGGGCATGGTGAAGCTTTCTTT. This translates into CAWSVSLGRGHGEAFF.

This chain links TRBV7-2 with TRBJ1-3; D is perhaps TRBD1 (6 bases). The CDR3 has 18 amino acids. Between the trimmed V and J ends, which lost 1 base and 0 bases, there was a span of 16 bases. Germline V CDR1 and CDR2: SGHTA, FQGNSA. The CDR3 DNA follows: TGTGCCAGCAGCTTAGTTCACGGGGGCAGCTCCTCTGGAAACACCATATATTTT. Translation gives CASSLVHGGSSSGNTIYF. Full variable domain (missing parts from reference TRBV7-2 and TRBJ1-3): GAGVSQSPSNKVTEKGKDVELRCDPISGHTALYWYRQSLGQGLEFLIYFQGNSAPDKSGLPSDRFSAERTGGSVSTLTIQRTQQEDSAVYLCASSLVHGGSSSGNTIYFGEGSWLTVV.

This chain joins TRBV6-4 and TRBJ2-1; perhaps TRBD1 as D (5 bases). This CDR3 region has 17 residues. Trimming took 5 bases from V and 4 from J, leaving 21 bases between them. Germline lookup yields CDR1 MRHNA and CDR2 SNTAGT. Here the CDR3 DNA reads TGTGCCAGCAGTTCCGACAGCTGGAACTTCAATTACAATGAGCAGTTCTTC. Amino acid sequence: CASSSDSWNFNYNEQFF.

The chain combines TRBV4-3 with TRBJ2-7; D may be TRBD1 (5 bases). In germline, CDR1 is LGHNA, CDR2 YSLEER. V gave up 4 bases and J gave up 4 bases, with 23 bases separating them. This CDR3 has 17 amino acids. The CDR3 sequence: CASSPPPRGPPCYEQYF. CDR3 in DNA: TGCGCCAGCAGCCCACCACCAAGGGGCCCTCCCTGTTACGAGCAGTACTTC.

The J gene is TRBJ2-5, the V gene TRBV2; tentatively, D is TRBD2 (6 bases). The germline V gene encodes CDR1 SNHLY and CDR2 FYNNEI. V lost 8 bases and J lost 7, with 20 bases in between. The CDR3 is 14 residues long. The CDR3 coding sequence is TGTGCCAGCTGCAAAGGGGAGGAGCCAGGGACCCAGTACTTC. Translating it yields CASCKGEEPGTQYF. The variable domain in full, with the rest retrieved from reference TRBV2 and TRBJ2-5, is EPEVTQTPSHQVTQMGQEVILRCVPISNHLYFYWYRQILGQKVEFLVSFYNNEISEKSEIFDDQFSVERPDGSNFTLKIRSTKLEDSAMYFCASCKGEEPGTQYFGPGTRLLVL.

This chain connects TRBV28 to TRBJ2-1; 7 bases align to TRBD2. V gave up 6 bases and J gave up 2 bases; unmatched junction bases: 13. Germline V gives CDR1 MDHEN, CDR2 SYDVKM. The CDR3 loop spans 17 amino acids. The CDR3 loop reads CASSTPLGGSTYNEQFF. CDR3 bases: TGTGCCAGCAGCACTCCCCTTGGCGGGAGTACCTACAATGAGCAGTTCTTC.